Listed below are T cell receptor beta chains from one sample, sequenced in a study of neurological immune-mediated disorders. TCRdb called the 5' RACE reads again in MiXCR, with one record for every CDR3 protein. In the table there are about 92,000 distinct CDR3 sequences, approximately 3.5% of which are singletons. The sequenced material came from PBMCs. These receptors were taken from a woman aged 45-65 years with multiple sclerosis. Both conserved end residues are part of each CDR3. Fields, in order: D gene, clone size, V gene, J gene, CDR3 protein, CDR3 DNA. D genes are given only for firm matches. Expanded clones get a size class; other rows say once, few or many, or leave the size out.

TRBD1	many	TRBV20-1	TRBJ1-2	CSARRGQGYGYTF	TGCAGTGCTAGAAGGGGACAGGGCTATGGCTACACCTTC
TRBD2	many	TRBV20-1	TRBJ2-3	CSARGYWTSGGEKSTDTQYF	TGCAGTGCTAGAGGTTACTGGACTAGCGGGGGGGAGAAATCCACAGATACGCAGTATTTT
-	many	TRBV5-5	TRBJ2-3	CASSFVPSGTDTQYF	TGTGCCAGCAGCTTCGTGCCCTCAGGCACAGATACGCAGTATTTT
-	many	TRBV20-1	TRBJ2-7	CSARSHTGYEQYF	TGCAGTGCTAGATCCCACACCGGCTACGAGCAGTACTTC
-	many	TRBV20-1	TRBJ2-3	CSAGGSTDTQYF	TGCAGTGCCGGGGGAAGCACAGATACGCAGTATTTT
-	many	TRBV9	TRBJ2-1	CASSEDNYNEQFF	TGTGCCAGCAGCGAGGACAACTACAATGAGCAGTTCTTC
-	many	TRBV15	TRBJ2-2	CATSRDSDRKTGELFF	TGTGCCACCAGCAGAGATAGCGATAGAAAAACCGGGGAGCTGTTTTTT
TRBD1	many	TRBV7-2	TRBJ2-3	CASSPGTVTDTQYF	TGTGCCAGCAGCCCCGGGACAGTCACAGATACGCAGTATTTT
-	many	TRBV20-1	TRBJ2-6	CSASGRVLTF	TGCAGTGCCAGCGGTCGGGTCCTGACTTTC
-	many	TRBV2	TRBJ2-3	CASSPVALMPDTQYF	TGTGCCAGCAGCCCTGTAGCTCTGATGCCAGATACGCAGTATTTT
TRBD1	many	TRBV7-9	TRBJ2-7	CASSLGGQGYEQYF	TGTGCCAGCAGCTTAGGGGGACAGGGCTACGAGCAGTACTTC
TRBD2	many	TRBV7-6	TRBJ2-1	CASSSSGGASEQFF	TGTGCCAGCAGCTCTAGCGGGGGGGCGAGTGAGCAGTTCTTC
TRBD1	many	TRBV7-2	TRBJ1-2	CASSLATGPYGYTF	TGTGCCAGCAGCTTAGCGACAGGGCCATATGGCTACACCTTC
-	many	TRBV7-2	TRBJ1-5	CASSPPGGPNQPQHF	TGTGCCAGCAGCCCGCCGGGGGGTCCCAATCAGCCCCAGCATTTT
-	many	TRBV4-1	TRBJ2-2	CASRAGVFTGELFF	TGCGCCTCCCGGGCCGGGGTGTTCACCGGGGAGCTGTTTTTT
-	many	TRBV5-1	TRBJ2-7	CASSSGPYEQYF	TGCGCCAGCAGCTCCGGACCCTACGAGCAGTACTTC
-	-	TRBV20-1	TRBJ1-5	CSARGLFQPQHF	TGCAGTGCTAGGGGGCTCTTTCAGCCCCAGCATTTT
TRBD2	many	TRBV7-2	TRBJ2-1	CASSLERGVYNEQFF	TGTGCCAGCAGCTTAGAGCGGGGGGTGTACAATGAGCAGTTCTTC
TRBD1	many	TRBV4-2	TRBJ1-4	CASSQGQGVEKLFF	TGTGCCAGCAGCCAAGGGCAGGGGGTTGAAAAACTGTTTTTT
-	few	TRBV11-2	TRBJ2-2	CASPGRGRAGELFF	TGTGCCAGCCCGGGCAGGGGCAGGGCCGGGGAGCTGTTTTTT
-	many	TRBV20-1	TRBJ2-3	CSANNRVGSTDTQYF	TGCAGTGCAAATAACAGGGTGGGGAGCACAGATACGCAGTATTTT
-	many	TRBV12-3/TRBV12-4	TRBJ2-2	CASSLTGSNTGELFF	TGTGCCAGCAGTTTAACCGGTTCTAACACCGGGGAGCTGTTTTTT
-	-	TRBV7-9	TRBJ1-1	CDSSLWGTEAFF	TGTGACAGCAGCTTATGGGGGACTGAAGCTTTCTTT
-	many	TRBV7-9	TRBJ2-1	CASSLDRVMQEQFF	TGTGCCAGCAGCTTAGATAGGGTGATGCAGGAGCAGTTCTTC